This is a list of T cell receptor beta chains from one sample in a study of monozygotic twins with inflammatory bowel disease. No DNA is given; TCRdb re-called the 5' RACE reads and lists each CDR3 protein once. The sample spans around 380,000 distinct CDR3 sequences; the ten largest clones claim 2% to 3%. The sample was blood. The receptors stem from a human donor with ulcerative colitis or Crohn's disease, or a healthy co-twin of an affected twin (not recorded which). CDR3s include the opening cysteine and the closing phenylalanine or tryptophan.

V	J	length	CDR3
TRBV15	TRBJ1-1	13	CATSRPDSQVAFF
TRBV29-1	TRBJ2-2	15	CSVGPGTGSSGELFF
TRBV4-1	TRBJ2-5	15	CASSQGTVGQETQYF
TRBV20-1	TRBJ2-7	15	CSARDGTSGPYEQYF
TRBV6-1	TRBJ1-5	15	CASSAPGTSNQPQHF
TRBV11-2	TRBJ2-3	22	CASSLERLAGGTANYKLDTQYF
TRBV28	TRBJ1-2	14	CASRSDRGFYGYTF
TRBV24-1	TRBJ2-5	15	CATSARTGGQETQYF
TRBV6-5	TRBJ2-3	13	CASMGGRTDTQYF
TRBV20-1	TRBJ2-7	13	CSATSGSSYEQYF
TRBV7-2	TRBJ1-2	16	CASSLARDTLNYGYTF
TRBV7-9	TRBJ2-7	16	CASSSSQLIQTYEQYF
TRBV5-1	TRBJ2-1	15	CASSLSRVENNEQFF
TRBV29-1	TRBJ1-1	15	CSVNTPGQGNTEAFF
TRBV12-3/TRBV12-4	TRBJ2-3	15	CASSRSRDATDTQYF
TRBV29-1	TRBJ2-3	13	CSVDADPRATQYF
TRBV2	TRBJ2-7	13	CASRYNLGYEQYF
TRBV5-1	TRBJ2-1	16	CASSLELARSYNEQFF
TRBV21-1	TRBJ2-1	15	CASSKAASGIHRQFF
TRBV5-1	TRBJ2-3	16	CASSPLGTSGRGTQYF
TRBV28	TRBJ1-2	13	CASSPTVNYGYTF
TRBV4-2	TRBJ1-5	16	CASSQEFRFSNQPQHF
TRBV14	TRBJ2-1	17	CASSQKLAGAGYNEQFF
TRBV12-3/TRBV12-4	TRBJ2-7	16	CASSFAPGTSGYEQYF
TRBV5-1	TRBJ1-2	13	CASNSAGGYGYTF
TRBV5-6	TRBJ2-1	16	CASSLDMGEAYNEQFF
TRBV6-1	TRBJ2-1	15	CASSAMGQSYNEQFF
TRBV2	TRBJ1-5	16	CASSERGMGGNQPQHF
TRBV28	TRBJ2-7	14	CASRELAFSYEQYF
TRBV29-1	TRBJ1-2	16	CSVDASGAPANYGYTF
TRBV6-1	TRBJ2-3	15	CASSEVADVGGTQYF